The clone carrying this T cell receptor beta chain was counted a few times. V lost 1 base to trimming and J lost 3 bases, with 9 bases between them. This CDR3 is built from 13 residues. Germline values: CDR1 DFQATT, CDR2 SNEGSKA (reference sequence). These data belong to a study of CD8 T cells in ankylosing spondylitis. TCRdb re-analysed the 5' RACE reads in MiXCR, keeping a single row per CDR3 protein. The data hold approximately 240,000 distinct CDR3 sequences, with roughly a quarter observed a single time. The gene calls are TRBV20-1 and TRBJ2-5; D call uncertain. The source is a male donor with ankylosing spondylitis or in good health (not recorded which). Input material: blood, either unsorted or a sorted T cell fraction (not recorded which). The CDR3 region is CSARVDFEETQYF. CDR3 in DNA: TGCAGTGCTAGAGTTGACTTTGAAGAGACCCAGTACTTC.